These 10 T cell receptor beta chains were all obtained from the same sample, sequenced in a study of CD8+ T cells in alopecia areata (dated 2018 in TCRdb). The method behind the library was the immunoSEQ multiplex PCR assay. For TCR sequencing, RNA was extracted from every sample and reverse transcribed into cDNA to serve as template. TCRdb obtained this table from immuneACCESS and retained in-frame rearrangements with V and J assigned. These tables miss some clones; where compared with another copy, unresolved V genes account for less than half of the shortfall, and the remainder is unexplained. The table for this sample lists some 220,000 clones; more than 45% of them were counted only once. Roughly 1.6% of the sample is taken by the ten largest. The meaning of the sample's time point label: approximately 4 weeks on oral tofacitinib. The treatment or condition label, as the study defines it: oral pan-JAK inhibitor, 5-10 mg twice daily.

Sequencing used CD4+ T cells sorted from blood, obtained at week 4, from a patient treated with tofacitinib. The receptors here all came from a human donor with alopecia areata.

This clone showed up just a few times. This chain links TRBV11-2 with TRBJ2-4; TRBD1 might be the D (6 bases). The V and J ends lost 5 bases and 15 bases respectively, with 23 bases between them. The CDR3 totals 14 residues. The germline CDR1 and CDR2 sequences are SGHAT and FQNNGV. CDR3 coding DNA: TGTGCCAGCAGCCGAAAAACGGACAGTCACCTAGGGTACTTC. It is translated as CASSRKTDSHLGYF.

The chain couples TRBV5-4 to TRBJ1-2; D is unclear. This CDR3 contains 14 residues. Per the germline V gene, CDR1 is SGHNT and CDR2 is YYREEE (reference sequence). V was shortened by 0 bases and J by 6 bases, with 12 bases between the two germline ends. The CDR3: CASSLGRGSDGYTF. The DNA for the CDR3 is TGTGCCAGCAGCTTGGGACGGGGTTCTGATGGCTACACCTTC. The full variable domain, rest sourced from reference TRBV5-4 and TRBJ1-2, is ETGVTQSPTHLIKTRGQQVTLRCSSQSGHNTVSWYQQALGQGPQFIFQYYREEENGRGNFPPRFSGLQFPNYSSELNVNALELDDSALYLCASSLGRGSDGYTFGSGTRLTVV.

In its sample, this clone was seen many times. V usage is TRBV18 and J usage is TRBJ1-1, with D perhaps matching TRBD1 (5 bases). Germline V gene sequence: CDR1 KGHSH, CDR2 LQKENI. With 0 bases removed from V and 1 base from J, the gap between germline ends came to 9 bases. CDR3 length: 15 residues. The CDR3 DNA sequence: TGTGCCAGCTCACCACCGCCGGGGCGGAACACTGAAGCTTTCTTT. This gives the protein CASSPPPGRNTEAFF.

This clone was counted a single time. The V call is TRBV30, the J call TRBJ1-3, with TRBD1 matching 11 bases. The V gene end was trimmed by 7 bases and the J gene end by 7 bases; junction bases not matched to a gene: 18. The CDR3 is made up of 17 amino acids. From germline, CDR1 is GTSNPN and CDR2 SVGIG (reference sequence). The DNA for the CDR3 is TGTGCCTTGACGGATCTAAAATTAAGGGACAGGGGGAACACCATATATTTT. Encoded protein: CALTDLKLRDRGNTIYF.

This clone was detected once. V usage is TRBV5-1 and J usage is TRBJ2-2; the D is unclear. CDR3 length equals 15 residues. Looked up from germline, CDR1 is SGHRS and CDR2 is YFSETQ. V lost 4 bases and J 5 bases, leaving 15 bases between the germline ends. This CDR3 is CASSPDKGSTGELFF. CDR3 nucleotides: TGCGCCAGCAGCCCCGATAAGGGCTCGACCGGGGAGCTGTTTTTT.

This chain links TRBV19 with TRBJ1-2; no clear D. Trimming took 6 bases from V and 3 from J, leaving 2 bases between them. CDR1 is LNHDA and CDR2 is SQIVND in the germline V gene (reference sequence). The CDR3 extends over 10 amino acids. The CDR3 region is CASRHYGYTF. The CDR3 DNA reads as TGTGCCAGTAGGCACTATGGCTACACCTTC.

The chain links TRBV27 to TRBJ1-2; D might be TRBD1 (5 bases). The germline V gene has CDR1 MNHEY and CDR2 SMNVEV (reference sequence). The V end lost 10 bases, the J end lost 4 bases, and 16 bases lay between the germline ends. The CDR3 spans 13 residues. CDR3 in amino acids: CATGEGPSYGYTF. CDR3 nucleotides: TGTGCCACCGGGGAGGGGCCATCCTATGGCTACACCTTC.

The chain joins TRBV2 to TRBJ2-3; maybe TRBD2 (6 bases). CDR3 length: 14 residues. Trimming removed 4 bases from V and 0 bases from J, with 8 bases in between. Germline-derived CDR1 and CDR2 are SNHLY and FYNNEI. The CDR3 DNA is TGTGCCAGCAGTGTTACTAGCAGCACAGATACGCAGTATTTT. This encodes CASSVTSSTDTQYF.

This chain connects TRBV7-2 to TRBJ1-6; D might be TRBD1 (5 bases). Germline CDR1 SGHTA, CDR2 FQGNSA. The V end was cut by 1 base, the J end by 10 bases, with 11 bases between. The CDR3 covers 14 residues. The CDR3 sequence is CASSLGGAASPLHF. The CDR3 nucleotides are TGTGCCAGCAGCTTAGGAGGGGCTGCGTCACCCCTCCACTTT.

Here the CDR3 DNA reads TGTGCCAGCAGCGTAGCTGTCGACACTGAAGCTTTCTTT. It is translated as CASSVAVDTEAFF. The chain is built from TRBV9 and TRBJ1-1; no definite D call. V shed 0 bases and J shed 3 bases, with 6 bases lying between them. Germline values: CDR1 SGDLS, CDR2 YYNGEE. There are 13 residues in the CDR3.